This T cell receptor (beta chain) was retrieved from a study of T cell clonality in common variable immunodeficiency (dated by TCRdb to 2015 to 2017). This clone was counted at least ten times. Its antigen has not been determined. The sequence runs out 3 residues before the end of the CDR3; the remainder is reconstructed from the germline J gene. The CDR3, from cysteine to phenylalanine, totals 15 residues. Shown are 36 bases from within the CDR3, in frame from base 1. For CDR1 and CDR2, the germline V gene lists SQVTM and ANQGSEA. The V end loses 3 bases and the J end loses 0 bases, and a stretch of 9 bases separates them. CVID samples and control samples contributed equivalent amounts of genomic DNA as sequencing input. For every sample, a 60 bp segment covering the rearranged TCRbeta CDR3 region was amplified and then sequenced. The immunoSEQ assay, a bias-corrected multiplex PCR with high-throughput sequencing, was employed for TCRbeta amplification. From the authors' description of their analysis: Every unique nucleotide sequence counted as a clone and was annotated with V, D and J genes, copy number and frequency. Sequences were labeled productive if in frame, and non-productive if out of frame or containing stop codons. As previously described, Shannon's entropy was used to calculate clonality. Mean CDR3 Kyte-Doolittle hydropathy was derived from the predicted amino acid sequences of productive clones. The R hclust function was used to hierarchically cluster scaled V gene usage with Manhattan distance and complete linkage. Sharing of clones by CDR3 amino acid sequence was evaluated through resampling of 12 repertoires per group over 100 rounds. Repertoires were searched for 65 to 75 published EBV-specific and 200 to 300 published CMV-specific TCRbeta sequences. A couple of CVID samples that yielded fewer than 10,000 sequences were excluded from the analysis, so around 38 CVID repertoires were retained. TCRdb retrieved this table from immuneACCESS and kept in-frame rearrangements only. Not all clones are present; in checked studies, unresolved V genes account for under half, and no reason is known for the remainder. V and J calls and clone size are as listed in that table; D and trimming were resolved from the DNA. This sample holds approximately 52,000 clones in total, without any singletons. 3.4% of the sample comes from the top ten.

Most CVID patients and most healthy controls were of Caucasian heritage. Heparinized peripheral whole blood samples of roughly 5 to 9 ml were obtained from each donor. Genomic DNA from adults with common variable immune deficiency (CVID) and from healthy adult controls was the source for sequencing TCRbeta CDR3 repertoires. There were about 22 healthy adult volunteers in the control group (about 12 female and 10 male), ranging in age from roughly 23 to 70 years, with a mean age of around 36. Diluted blood was density-centrifuged over Hypaque 1077 or Ficoll-Paque to isolate peripheral blood mononuclear cells. Genomic DNA was obtained from unsorted mononuclear cells through either Qiagen column purification or a centrifugation-based method. Points the paper makes about the study in general: It was noted by the authors that sequencing of the repertoires of T cell subpopulations would be needed to clarify the cause of the increased clonality in CVID. Although equal DNA input was used, an average of approximately 74,000 unique sequences per sample was obtained for controls, compared with approximately 30,000 for CVID samples. Increased TCRbeta clonality was found in CVID subjects compared with healthy controls (t-test p = 0.018), with the increase being most characteristic of about a third of subjects. Fewer TCRbeta clones were shared among CVID subjects than among healthy controls (p < 0.0001). Differences among patients in the CVID cohort limited the correlations between repertoire features and clinical complications. Fewer deletions and N-nucleotide insertions were reportedly observed in CVID TCRbeta sequences, and highly modified clones with 13 or more V deletions were reportedly absent from CVID TCRbeta sequences.

The receptor was isolated from a person aged 18 to 70 in good health. The sequence links TRBV29-1 to TRBJ2-6; D gene: possibly TRBD1, on 5 matching bases. Sequencing was performed on peripheral blood mononuclear cells. Incomplete CDR3 DNA: TGCAGCGTTGAGGGGCAGACCTCTGGGGCCAACGTC. Translated, this gives CSVEGQTSGANV. The CDR3 as a whole reads CSVEGQTSGANVLTF. With the portions outside the CDR3 filled from the reference TRBV29-1 and TRBJ2-6 genes, the complete variable region becomes SAVISQKPSRDICQRGTSLTIQCQVDSQVTMMFWYRQQPGQSLTLIATANQGSEATYESGFVIDKFPISRPNLTFSTLTVSNMSPEDSSIYLCSVEGQTSGANVLTFGAGSRLTVL.